This is a list of T cell receptor beta chains from one sample in a study of blood T cell repertoires in COVID-19. Produced via immunoSEQ multiplex PCR; TCRdb's table is partial and in-frame only. Among about 250,000 clones, about four fifths were seen once, and the ten largest hold roughly 3.6%. The sequencing input was PBMCs or T cells enriched from blood (not recorded which). These receptors came from a man over 45 who had recovered from COVID-19. CDR3s include the opening cysteine and the closing phenylalanine or tryptophan. A D gene is named only where the DNA matches it firmly. A clone size is listed for some rows: how often the clone was seen (once, few, many), or a class if it is expanded.

size | D | J | V | DNA | CDR3
NA | NA | TRBJ2-2 | TRBV29-1 | TGCAGCGTCAACCAGGGGACCACCGGGGAGCTGTTTTTT | CSVNQGTTGELFF
many | TRBD2 | TRBJ2-1 | TRBV28 | TGTGCCAGCGTGCGTTCGTGGTGGGAGGGAAGTTACAATGAGCAGTTCTTC | CASVRSWWEGSYNEQFF
NA | NA | TRBJ1-1 | TRBV9 | TGTGCCAGCAGCGTAGACCTCTATCGGAACACTGAAGCTTTCTTT | CASSVDLYRNTEAFF
NA | TRBD2 | TRBJ2-1 | TRBV3-1/TRBV3-2 | TGTGCCAGCAGCCAAAGGGCGGGGGGCTCCTACAATGAGCAGTTCTTC | CASSQRAGGSYNEQFF
NA | NA | TRBJ2-1 | TRBV4-1 | TGCGCCAGCAGCCACGGGTGGTGGGGGGGCCGGGGCAATGAGCAGTTCTTC | CASSHGWWGGRGNEQFF
NA | NA | TRBJ2-5 | TRBV7-2 | TGTGCCAGCAGCTTAGTAATCGGCCGGGGGTCAGAGACCCAGTACTTC | CASSLVIGRGSETQYF
NA | NA | TRBJ2-3 | TRBV4-1 | TGCGCCAGCAGCCAAGACAGGGGAACAGATACGCAGTATTTT | CASSQDRGTDTQYF
NA | TRBD1 | TRBJ2-2 | TRBV15 | TGTGCCACCAGCCTGACAGGGGTGGACGGGGAGCTGTTTTTT | CATSLTGVDGELFF
NA | TRBD1 | TRBJ2-7 | TRBV27 | TGTGCCAGCAGTTCTCCGGGACAGGCCCGTTACGAGCAGTACTTC | CASSSPGQARYEQYF
few | TRBD1 | TRBJ1-5 | TRBV7-8 | TGTGCCAGCAGCGAAGGGACAGGGGGTGTGAATCAGCCCCAGCATTTT | CASSEGTGGVNQPQHF
once | TRBD2 | TRBJ2-1 | TRBV2 | TGTGCCAGCAGGACTAGCGGGGGGCTCCAAACCTACAATGAGCAGTTCTTC | CASRTSGGLQTYNEQFF
NA | NA | TRBJ2-7 | TRBV19 | TGTGCCAGTAGTATCTGGGGGGACGGTTCCTACGAGCAGTACTTC | CASSIWGDGSYEQYF
NA | NA | TRBJ1-1 | TRBV5-1 | TGCGCCAGCACCTTAGTCGGGAACACTGAAGCTTTCTTT | CASTLVGNTEAFF
NA | TRBD1 | TRBJ1-1 | TRBV10-3 | TGTGCCATCAGTGAGTCAGGGGTGGACAGGGGAGAAGCTTTCTTT | CAISESGVDRGEAFF
NA | TRBD2 | TRBJ2-1 | TRBV12-3/TRBV12-4 | TGTGCCAGCAGCCTTGGACTAGACGATGAGCAGTTCTTC | CASSLGLDDEQFF
NA | NA | TRBJ1-5 | TRBV25-1 | TGTGCCAGCGCAGAAAGCAATCAGCCCCAGCATTTT | CASAESNQPQHF
NA | TRBD1 | TRBJ2-2 | TRBV28 | TGTGCCAGCACCAAAATGACAGGGTCCCCCGGGGAGCTGTTTTTT | CASTKMTGSPGELFF
NA | NA | TRBJ2-3 | TRBV1 | TGCACCAGCAGCCAAGATGCGGGAGGAGGCACAGATACGCAGTATTTT | CTSSQDAGGGTDTQYF
NA | TRBD1 | TRBJ2-2 | TRBV18 | TGTGCCACCTGCCGGGACAGACACACCGGGGAGCTGTTTTTT | CATCRDRHTGELFF
NA | TRBD1 | TRBJ1-2 | TRBV11-2 | TGTGCCAGCACGACAGGGGTACCGAGCTATGGCTACACCTTC | CASTTGVPSYGYTF